These 10 T cell receptor beta chains originate from one sample sequenced in a study of blood T cells in healthy people across ages. The second PCR ran roughly 6 to 11 cycles with a sample-barcoded 5' primer and J-beta primers. TCRdb ran MiXCR on the 5' RACE reads and lists one entry per CDR3 protein. The top ten clones hold roughly 3.7% of a sample with roughly 1.5 million distinct CDR3 sequences, roughly 43% of them seen once. The source material was blood. All receptors derive from a woman under 30 in good health.

About this clonotype: Germline is not matched at one junction end, which may reflect a read error. The chain recombines TRBV11-2 with TRBJ2-7, with 8 bases aligning to TRBD2. The CDR3 has 15 residues. Germline V gene lookup returns CDR1 SGHAT and CDR2 FQNNGV. CDR3 region: CASSFGSAGDYEHYF. Here the CDR3 DNA reads TGTGCCAGCAGCTTTGGGTCAGCGGGGGATTACGAGCATTACTTC.

The chain uses TRBV7-3 and TRBJ2-7, with 9 bases aligning to TRBD1. Losses at the gene ends were 6 bases for V and 5 bases for J; bases not matched to a gene: 5. The CDR3 sequence is 13 residues long. Germline CDR1 and CDR2: SGHTA and FQGTGA. CDR3 sequence: CASRRGQGDEQYF. CDR3 sequence (DNA): TGTGCCAGCAGGCGGGGACAGGGAGACGAGCAGTACTTC.

The chain recombines TRBV20-1 with TRBJ1-5, with a possible D match to TRBD1 (5 bases). V was cut by 1 base and J by 1 base, with 14 bases left in between. The germline V gene encodes CDR1 DFQATT and CDR2 SNEGSKA (reference sequence). The CDR3 is 16 residues long. The CDR3: CSARVPPAGSNQPQHF. The CDR3 DNA is TGCAGTGCTAGAGTCCCGCCGGCAGGGAGCAATCAGCCCCAGCATTTT.

This chain uses TRBV20-1 with TRBJ1-3; D may be TRBD1 (6 bases). The CDR3 is made up of 14 amino acids. With 3 bases removed from V and 1 base from J, the gap between germline ends came to 10 bases. The germline gives CDR1 DFQATT, CDR2 SNEGSKA (reference sequence). CDR3 coding DNA: TGCAGTGCTAGTCTGGGGGCGTCTGGAAACACCATATATTTT. Amino acids: CSASLGASGNTIYF.

In its sample, this clonotype was seen a few times. The V gene is TRBV7-9, the J gene TRBJ1-5; D is perhaps TRBD1 (5 bases). The CDR3 is made up of 17 amino acids. The V gene lost 2 bases and the J gene lost 0 bases, with 14 bases spanning the gap. Germline V lookup: CDR1 SEHNR, CDR2 FQNEAQ (reference sequence). The CDR3 loop reads CASSLSRDGDSNQPQHF. As DNA, the CDR3 is TGTGCCAGCAGCTTAAGTCGGGACGGAGATAGCAATCAGCCCCAGCATTTT.

This clonotype was detected only a few times. This rearrangement joins TRBV20-1 to TRBJ1-5; a weak D match, TRBD1 (5 bases). This CDR3 contains 16 residues. Trimming took off 5 bases at V and 0 bases at J, with 17 bases between the two ends. CDR1 DFQATT and CDR2 SNEGSKA come from the germline V gene (reference sequence). The CDR3: CSAPLGTSYSNQPQHF. The CDR3 DNA reads TGCAGTGCTCCTCTCGGGACGAGTTATAGCAATCAGCCCCAGCATTTT.

This sequence joins TRBV4-1 and TRBJ1-4, with 8 bases fitting TRBD1. This CDR3 is 16 amino acids long. CDR1 and CDR2 (germline): MGHRA, YSYEKL. J lost 8 bases, V lost 1 base, and 9 bases had no gene match. The CDR3 DNA reads TGCGCCAGCAGCCAAGTCACCAGGGGGCTTTGGGAAAAACTGTTTTTT. Translated, it gives CASSQVTRGLWEKLFF.

The chain couples TRBV29-1 to TRBJ2-7, with D maybe TRBD1 (6 bases). V gave up 4 bases and J gave up 3 bases, with 13 bases separating them. CDR1 SQVTM and CDR2 ANQGSEA come from the germline V gene. The CDR3 spans 13 residues. The CDR3 region is CSVVDRYFYEQYF. As DNA, the CDR3 is TGCAGCGTTGTCGACAGGTATTTCTACGAGCAGTACTTC.

Remarks on this clonotype: A junction end diverges from the germline sequence, so it may reflect a read error. This chain uses TRBV12-3 or TRBV12-4 with TRBJ2-3; no firm D call. This CDR3 has 14 residues. The CDR3 protein is CASSLKATTDAQYF. The CDR3 bases are TGTGCCAGCAGTTTAAAGGCGACCACAGATGCGCAGTATTTT.

This chain uses TRBV4-1 with TRBJ2-7; 7 bases fit TRBD1. This CDR3 has 14 residues. The V gene's germline CDR1 is MGHRA and CDR2 YSYEKL. The V gene end was trimmed by 5 bases and the J gene end by 5 bases; junction bases not matched to a gene: 9. Here the CDR3 reads CASSGLDRSDEQYF. The CDR3 coding sequence is TGCGCCAGCAGCGGGCTGGACAGGAGCGACGAGCAGTACTTC.